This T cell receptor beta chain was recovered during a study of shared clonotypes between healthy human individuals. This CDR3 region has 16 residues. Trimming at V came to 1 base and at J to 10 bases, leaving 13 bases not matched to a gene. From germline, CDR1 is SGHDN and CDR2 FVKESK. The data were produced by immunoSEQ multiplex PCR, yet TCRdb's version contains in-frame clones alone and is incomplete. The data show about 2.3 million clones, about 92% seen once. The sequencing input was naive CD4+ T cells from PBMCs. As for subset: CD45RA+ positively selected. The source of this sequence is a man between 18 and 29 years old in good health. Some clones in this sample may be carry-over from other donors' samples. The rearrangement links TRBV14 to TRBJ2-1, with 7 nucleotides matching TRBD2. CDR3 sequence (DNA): TGTGCCAGCAGCCAAGTGGGGACTACCAAAAACCAAGAGCAGTTCTTC. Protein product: CASSQVGTTKNQEQFF.